These 7 T cell receptor beta chains came from one sample sequenced in a study of shared clonotypes between healthy human individuals. Naive-designated CD8 cells lacked CD45RO, were positively enriched for CCR7, and omitted terminally differentiated effector memory CD45RA+ cells. Method: immunoSEQ multiplex PCR; TCRdb's copy keeps in-frame clones and lacks some. Among roughly 2 million clones listed, 85% to 95% were seen once. Material for sequencing was naive CD8+ T cells sorted from blood. These receptors were collected from a man aged 18 to 30 in good health.

Turning to this clone: Other DNA sequences of this sample code for an identical CDR3. The gene calls are TRBV27 and TRBJ2-7; 8 bases are a match to TRBD1. This CDR3 is 14 amino acids long. After removal of 5 bases from V and 5 bases from J, the junction contained 8 bases not matched to a gene. The germline V gene encodes CDR1 MNHEY and CDR2 SMNVEV (reference sequence). Written as DNA, the CDR3 is TGTGCCAGCAGTCCAGGACAGGGATTTAACGAGCAGTACTTC. It translates to CASSPGQGFNEQYF.

This chain joins TRBV4-1 and TRBJ1-4, with TRBD1 identical over 7 bases. The CDR3 totals 16 residues. The germline V gene has CDR1 MGHRA and CDR2 YSYEKL. Losses at the gene ends were 3 bases for V and 2 bases for J; bases not matched to a gene: 6. CDR3 coding DNA: TGCGCCAGCAGCCAGGGACAGATCAGGACTAATGAAAAACTGTTTTTT. Residues: CASSQGQIRTNEKLFF.

The CDR3: CASSLGPRDLRDGYTF. The CDR3 region has the DNA TGTGCCAGCAGCTTAGGACCCCGGGACCTCAGGGATGGCTACACCTTC. V is TRBV7-8 and J is TRBJ1-2, with a tentative D call TRBD1 (5 bases). The CDR3 has 16 residues. The germline V and J ends were trimmed by 1 base and 6 bases, with 18 bases remaining between them. Germline CDR1 reads SGHVS; CDR2 reads FQNEAQ.

The rearrangement links TRBV29-1 to TRBJ2-1; TRBD2 agrees at 9 bases. Per the germline V gene, CDR1 is SQVTM and CDR2 is ANQGSEA. The length of the CDR3 is 13 residues. The trim removed 4 bases at V and 6 bases at J, leaving 4 bases unmatched. The chain's CDR3 is CSVVTSGLNEQFF. In DNA, the CDR3 is TGCAGCGTTGTGACTAGCGGACTCAATGAGCAGTTCTTC.

Concerning this clone itself: This specimen includes other DNA sequences encoding the same CDR3. The rearrangement uses TRBV27 and TRBJ2-7; weak D call: TRBD2 (6 bases). CDR1 is MNHEY, CDR2 SMNVEV, per germline (reference sequence). Trimming removed 0 bases from V and 6 bases from J, with 9 bases in between. The CDR3 is 13 residues long. The CDR3 is CASSLSTGGEQYF. CDR3 nucleotides: TGTGCCAGCAGTTTATCAACCGGGGGCGAGCAGTACTTC.

The V gene is TRBV5-1, the J gene TRBJ2-1, with 10 bases matching TRBD2. The junction had 2 bases not matched to a gene; V was cut back by 2 bases and J by 6 bases. The germline gives CDR1 SGHRS, CDR2 YFSETQ. The CDR3 is 14 residues long. CDR3 DNA sequence: TGCGCCAGCAGCTTTACTAGCGGGGCCAATGAGCAGTTCTTC. It specifies CASSFTSGANEQFF.

The gene calls are TRBV5-1 and TRBJ2-7; the D gene could be TRBD1 or TRBD2 (5 bases each). This CDR3 has 11 amino acids. Germline CDR1 reads SGHRS; CDR2 reads YFSETQ. Trimming cost V 1 base and J 11 bases, with 10 bases left between them. The CDR3 region is CASSLMVGEYF. The CDR3 coding sequence is TGCGCCAGCAGCTTGATGGTGGGGGAGTACTTC. The full variable domain, completed using reference TRBV5-1 and TRBJ2-7, is KAGVTQTPRYLIKTRGQQVTLSCSPISGHRSVSWYQQTPGQGLQFLFEYFSETQRNKGNFPGRFSGRQFSNSRSEMNVSTLELGDSALYLCASSLMVGEYFGPGTRLTVT.